Sequencing of this TCR beta chain was carried out in a study of cytomegalovirus exposure and HLA in healthy donors. The PCR ran on 60 Vbeta and 13 Jbeta primers. Clones were read by immunoSEQ multiplex PCR, and TCRdb kept only the in-frame ones, dropping some. The sample has tens of thousands of clones; less than 80% are singletons. This CDR3 spans 13 amino acids. J gave up 4 bases and V 8 bases, and 3 bases lay outside the gene matches. Germline V CDR1 and CDR2: WSHSY, SAAADI. The chain has TRBV10-2 and TRBJ2-5; 11 nucleotides agree with TRBD2. The sequence derives from a male donor in good health and CMV-seronegative. Sequenced input: PBMCs. The CDR3 coding sequence is TGCGCCAGCGTCGGACTAGCGGGAGAGACCCAGTACTTC. Its protein product is CASVGLAGETQYF.